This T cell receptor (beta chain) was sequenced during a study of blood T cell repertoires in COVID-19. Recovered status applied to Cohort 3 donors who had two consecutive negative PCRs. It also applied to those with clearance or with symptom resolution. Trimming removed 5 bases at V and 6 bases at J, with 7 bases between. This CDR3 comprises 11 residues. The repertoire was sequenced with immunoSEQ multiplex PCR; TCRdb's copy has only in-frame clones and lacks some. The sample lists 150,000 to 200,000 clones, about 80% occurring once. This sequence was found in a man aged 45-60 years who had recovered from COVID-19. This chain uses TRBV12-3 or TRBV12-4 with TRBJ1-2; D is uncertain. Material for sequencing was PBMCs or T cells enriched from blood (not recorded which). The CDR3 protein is CASSPLDGYTF. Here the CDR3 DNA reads TGTGCCAGCAGTCCCTTAGATGGCTACACCTTC.